Below, 7 T cell receptor beta chains from the same sample are listed, as sequenced in a study of blood T cell repertoires in COVID-19. Clones were read by immunoSEQ multiplex PCR, and TCRdb kept only the in-frame ones, dropping some. The repertoire holds some 200,000 clones, with roughly 87% as singletons. Sequencing input: PBMCs or T cells enriched from blood (not recorded which). The receptor set was obtained from a woman aged 25 to 39 who had recovered from COVID-19.

The chain has TRBV19 and TRBJ2-6; D perhaps matches TRBD1 (6 bases). CDR3 length equals 16 residues. V was shortened by 6 bases and J by 4 bases, with 16 bases between the two germline ends. Germline-derived CDR1 and CDR2 are LNHDA and SQIVND (reference sequence). The CDR3 loop is CASRSTGPPGANVLTF. DNA of the CDR3: TGTGCCAGTAGGTCAACAGGGCCCCCCGGGGCCAACGTCCTGACTTTC.

The CDR3 DNA sequence: TGTGCCAGCAGCTTCGGACAGGGGAAAGGGGCCTATGGCTACACCTTC. This gives the protein CASSFGQGKGAYGYTF. This chain joins TRBV5-4 and TRBJ1-2, with TRBD1 matching over 9 bases. CDR1 is SGHNT, CDR2 YYREEE, per germline (reference sequence). Unmatched junction bases numbered 9, after V lost 2 bases and J lost 4 bases. The CDR3 runs 16 residues.

The rearrangement joins TRBV28 to TRBJ2-7; D might be TRBD1 (6 bases). Trimming took off 1 base at V and 2 bases at J, with 12 bases between the two ends. CDR3 length equals 15 residues. Germline CDR1 reads MDHEN; CDR2 reads SYDVKM. CDR3 loop: CASSLSADRTYEQYF. The CDR3 nucleotides are TGTGCCAGCAGTTTATCGGCGGACAGAACCTACGAGCAGTACTTC.

This sequence joins TRBV9 and TRBJ2-1, with a weak D call TRBD2 (5 bases). The CDR3 covers 14 residues. Trimming left V 0 bases short and J 7 bases short, with 11 bases between. Germline V CDR1 and CDR2: SGDLS, YYNGEE. CDR3 in amino acids: CASSVADSGNEQFF. The CDR3, as DNA: TGTGCCAGCAGCGTAGCCGATTCGGGGAATGAGCAGTTCTTC. The full variable domain, completed using reference TRBV9 and TRBJ2-1, is DSGVTQTPKHLITATGQRVTLRCSPRSGDLSVYWYQQSLDQGLQFLIQYYNGEERAKGNILERFSAQQFPDLHSELNLSSLELGDSALYFCASSVADSGNEQFFGPGTRLTVL.

The rearrangement links TRBV30 to TRBJ1-1; D might be TRBD1 (6 bases). There are 13 residues in the CDR3. V lost 4 bases and J lost 5, with 14 bases in between. From germline, CDR1 is GTSNPN and CDR2 SVGIG (reference sequence). The CDR3 DNA reads as TGTGCCTGGAACTTCGACAGGAAGACTGAAGCTTTCTTT. It yields the protein CAWNFDRKTEAFF.

V is TRBV7-6 and J is TRBJ1-3; D may be TRBD1 (6 bases). The CDR3 sequence is 16 residues long. Trimming stripped 1 base from V and 2 bases from J, with 12 bases between. Per the germline V gene, CDR1 is SGHVS and CDR2 is FNYEAQ. DNA of the CDR3: TGTGCCAGCAGCTTAGTACTGGGGGGGCCTGGAAACACCATATATTTT. Translating it yields CASSLVLGGPGNTIYF.

This chain links TRBV5-4 with TRBJ1-3; D may be TRBD1 (5 bases). Germline CDR1 is SGHNT and CDR2 is YYREEE (reference sequence). V lost 4 bases and J 4 bases, leaving 18 bases between the germline ends. The CDR3 covers 16 residues. The CDR3 DNA reads as TGTGCCAGCAGCCGATCTGTCGGGGGAGCAGGAAACACCATATATTTT. This sequence encodes CASSRSVGGAGNTIYF. The complete variable domain, with remaining parts taken from reference TRBV5-4 and TRBJ1-3, reads ETGVTQSPTHLIKTRGQQVTLRCSSQSGHNTVSWYQQALGQGPQFIFQYYREEENGRGNFPPRFSGLQFPNYSSELNVNALELDDSALYLCASSRSVGGAGNTIYFGEGSWLTVV.